The TCR beta chain under discussion was sequenced for a study of CD8 T cells in ankylosing spondylitis. Study findings and constraints: Some of the motif variants had earlier been found in reactive arthritis patients' fluid and blood. Disease-linked clones reportedly showed significant enrichment in matched ankylosing spondylitis synovial fluid. Made up of eight or nine highly homologous variants, a TCR beta motif appeared characteristic of ankylosing spondylitis blood.

Preparation of TCR beta libraries was done by quantitative 5'-RACE with molecular barcodes. MiXCR, applied by TCRdb to the 5' RACE reads, yields one record per CDR3 protein. The sample records hundreds of thousands of distinct CDR3 sequences, 10% to 15% being singletons. There are 16 residues in the CDR3. Germline assignment: CDR1 SGHRS and CDR2 YFSETQ. This clonotype was observed a handful of times. What it recognizes is unknown. The junction and the germline gene differ at one end; a read error may be behind it. Sequenced input: blood, either unsorted or a sorted T cell fraction (not recorded which). The chain carries TRBV5-1 and TRBJ2-1; the D gene is possibly TRBD1 (7 bases). The receptor comes from a male donor with ankylosing spondylitis. Here the CDR3 DNA reads TGCGCCAGCAGCCGGGGGACAGCGAGCTCCTACAATGAGCAGTGCTTC. Its protein is CASSRGTASSYNEQCF.